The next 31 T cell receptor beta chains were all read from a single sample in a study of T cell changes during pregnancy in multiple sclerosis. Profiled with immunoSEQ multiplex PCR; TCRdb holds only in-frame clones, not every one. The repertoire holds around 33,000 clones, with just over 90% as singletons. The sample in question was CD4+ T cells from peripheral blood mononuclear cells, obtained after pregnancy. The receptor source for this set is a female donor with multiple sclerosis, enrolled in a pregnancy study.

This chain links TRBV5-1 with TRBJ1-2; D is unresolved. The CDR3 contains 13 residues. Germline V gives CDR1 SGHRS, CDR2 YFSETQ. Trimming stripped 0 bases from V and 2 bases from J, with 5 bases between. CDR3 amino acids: CASSLAENYGYTF. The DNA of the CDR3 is TGCGCCAGCAGCTTGGCAGAAAACTATGGCTACACCTTC.

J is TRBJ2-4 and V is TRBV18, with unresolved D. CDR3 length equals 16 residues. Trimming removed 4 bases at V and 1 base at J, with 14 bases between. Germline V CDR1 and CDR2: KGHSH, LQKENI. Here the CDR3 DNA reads TGTGCCAGCTCACTGAACTCCCCTCGGGCCAAAAACATTCAGTACTTC. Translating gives CASSLNSPRAKNIQYF.

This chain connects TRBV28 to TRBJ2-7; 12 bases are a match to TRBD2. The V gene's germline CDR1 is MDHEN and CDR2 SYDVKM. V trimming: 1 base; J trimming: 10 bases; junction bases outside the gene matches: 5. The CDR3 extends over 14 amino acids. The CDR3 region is CASSLLRLAGVQYF. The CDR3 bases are TGTGCCAGCAGTTTATTGCGACTAGCGGGAGTCCAGTACTTC.

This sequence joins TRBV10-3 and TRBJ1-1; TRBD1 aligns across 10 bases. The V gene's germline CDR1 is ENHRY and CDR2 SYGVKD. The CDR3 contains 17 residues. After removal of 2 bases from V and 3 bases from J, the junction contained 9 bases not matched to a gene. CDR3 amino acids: CAISEGGQGLKDTEAFF. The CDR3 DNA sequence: TGTGCCATCAGTGAGGGGGGACAGGGGTTAAAGGACACTGAAGCTTTCTTT.

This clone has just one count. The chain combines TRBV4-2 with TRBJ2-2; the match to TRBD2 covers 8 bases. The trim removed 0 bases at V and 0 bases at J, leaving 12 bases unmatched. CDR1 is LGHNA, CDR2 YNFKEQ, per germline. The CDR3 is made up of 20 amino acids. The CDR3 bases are TGTGCCAGCAGCCAAGAAGGAACGGGAGGGTCCCCAGCGAACACCGGGGAGCTGTTTTTT. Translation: CASSQEGTGGSPANTGELFF.

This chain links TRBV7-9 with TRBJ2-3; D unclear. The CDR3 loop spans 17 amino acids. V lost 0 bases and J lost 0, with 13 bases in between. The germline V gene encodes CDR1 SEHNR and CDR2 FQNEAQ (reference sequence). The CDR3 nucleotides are TGTGCCAGCAGCTTAGCGCTCTCAGAGACTAGCACAGATACGCAGTATTTT. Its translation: CASSLALSETSTDTQYF. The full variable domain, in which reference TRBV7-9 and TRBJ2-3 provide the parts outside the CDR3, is DTGVSQNPRHKITKRGQNVTFRCDPISEHNRLYWYRQTLGQGPEFLTYFQNEAQLEKSRLLSDRFSAERPKGSFSTLEIQRTEQGDSAMYLCASSLALSETSTDTQYFGPGTRLTVL.

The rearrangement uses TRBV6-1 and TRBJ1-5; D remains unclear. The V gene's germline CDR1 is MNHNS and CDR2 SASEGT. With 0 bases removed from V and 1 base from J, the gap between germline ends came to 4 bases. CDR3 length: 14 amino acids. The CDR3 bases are TGTGCCAGCAGTGAAGCGCGCAGCAATCAGCCCCAGCATTTT. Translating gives CASSEARSNQPQHF.

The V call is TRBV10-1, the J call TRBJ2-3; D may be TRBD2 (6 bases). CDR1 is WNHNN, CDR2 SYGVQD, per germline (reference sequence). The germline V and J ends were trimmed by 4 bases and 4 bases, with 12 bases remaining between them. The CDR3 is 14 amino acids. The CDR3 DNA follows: TGCGCCAGCAGTGGACTTACTAGCTCAGATACGCAGTATTTT. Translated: CASSGLTSSDTQYF.

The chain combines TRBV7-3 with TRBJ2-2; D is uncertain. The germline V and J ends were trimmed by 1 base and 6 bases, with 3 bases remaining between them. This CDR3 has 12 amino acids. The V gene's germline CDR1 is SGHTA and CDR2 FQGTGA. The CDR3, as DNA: TGTGCCAGCAGCTTAAGCGCCGGGGAGCTGTTTTTT. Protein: CASSLSAGELFF.

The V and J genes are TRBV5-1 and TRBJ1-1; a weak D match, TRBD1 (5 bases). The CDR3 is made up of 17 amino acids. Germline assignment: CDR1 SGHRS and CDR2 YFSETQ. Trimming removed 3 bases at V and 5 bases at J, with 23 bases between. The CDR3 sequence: CASSSSGGASFRTEAFF. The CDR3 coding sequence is TGCGCCAGCAGCTCGTCCGGGGGTGCATCCTTTCGGACTGAAGCTTTCTTT. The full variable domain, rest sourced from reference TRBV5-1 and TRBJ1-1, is KAGVTQTPRYLIKTRGQQVTLSCSPISGHRSVSWYQQTPGQGLQFLFEYFSETQRNKGNFPGRFSGRQFSNSRSEMNVSTLELGDSALYLCASSSSGGASFRTEAFFGQGTRLTVV.

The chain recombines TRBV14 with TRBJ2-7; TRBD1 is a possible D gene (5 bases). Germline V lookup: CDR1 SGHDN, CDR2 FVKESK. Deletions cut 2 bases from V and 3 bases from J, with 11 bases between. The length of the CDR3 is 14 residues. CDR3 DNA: TGTGCCAGCAGCCAATTTCCAGGGTACTACGAGCAGTACTTC. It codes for CASSQFPGYYEQYF.

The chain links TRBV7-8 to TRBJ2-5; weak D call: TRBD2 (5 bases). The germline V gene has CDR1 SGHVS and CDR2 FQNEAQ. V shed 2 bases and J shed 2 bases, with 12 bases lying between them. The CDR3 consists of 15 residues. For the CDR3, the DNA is TGTGCCAGCAGCTTATTTCGAGGGAAGCAAGAGACCCAGTACTTC. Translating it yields CASSLFRGKQETQYF.

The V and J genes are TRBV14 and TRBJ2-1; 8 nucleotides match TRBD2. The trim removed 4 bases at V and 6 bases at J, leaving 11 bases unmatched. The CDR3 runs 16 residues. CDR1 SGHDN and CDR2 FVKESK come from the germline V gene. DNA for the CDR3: TGTGCCAGCAGCCCGGTACCGGGACTAGGGGGCAATGAGCAGTTCTTC. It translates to CASSPVPGLGGNEQFF.

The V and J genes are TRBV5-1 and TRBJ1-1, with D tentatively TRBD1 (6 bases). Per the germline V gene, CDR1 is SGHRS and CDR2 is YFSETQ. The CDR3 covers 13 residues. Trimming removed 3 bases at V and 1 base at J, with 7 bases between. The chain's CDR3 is CASSSGQNTEAFF. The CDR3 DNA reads TGCGCCAGCAGCTCGGGACAGAACACTGAAGCTTTCTTT.

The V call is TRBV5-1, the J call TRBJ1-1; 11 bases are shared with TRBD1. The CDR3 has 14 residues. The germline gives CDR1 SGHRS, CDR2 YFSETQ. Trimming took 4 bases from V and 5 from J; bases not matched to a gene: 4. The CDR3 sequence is CASSQGQGGTEAFF. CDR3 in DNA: TGCGCCAGCAGCCAGGGACAGGGGGGGACTGAAGCTTTCTTT.

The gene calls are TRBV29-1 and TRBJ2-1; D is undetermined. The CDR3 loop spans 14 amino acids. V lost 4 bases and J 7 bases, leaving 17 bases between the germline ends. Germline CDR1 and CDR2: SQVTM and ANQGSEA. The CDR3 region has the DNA TGCAGCGTTGTTGAACCCCTACACGGGAATGAGCAGTTCTTC. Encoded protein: CSVVEPLHGNEQFF.

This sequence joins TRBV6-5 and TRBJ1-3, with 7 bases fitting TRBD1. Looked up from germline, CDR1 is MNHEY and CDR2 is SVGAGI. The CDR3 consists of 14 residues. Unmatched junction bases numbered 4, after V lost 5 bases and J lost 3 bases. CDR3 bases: TGTGCCAGCAGTAACGACAGGGTTGGAAACACCATATATTTT. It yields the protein CASSNDRVGNTIYF.

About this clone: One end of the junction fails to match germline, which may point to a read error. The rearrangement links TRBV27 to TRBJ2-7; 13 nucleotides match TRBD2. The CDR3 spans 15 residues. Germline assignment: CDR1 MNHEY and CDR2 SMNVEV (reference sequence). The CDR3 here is CASSLTSGRAYEQYF. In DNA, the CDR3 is TGTGCCAGCAGCCTTACTAGCGGGAGGGCCTATGAGCAGTACTTC.

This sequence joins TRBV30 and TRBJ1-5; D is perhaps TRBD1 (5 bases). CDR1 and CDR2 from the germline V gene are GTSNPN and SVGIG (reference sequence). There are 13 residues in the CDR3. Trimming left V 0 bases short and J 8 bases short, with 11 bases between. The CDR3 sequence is CAWSVRGREPQHF. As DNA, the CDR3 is TGTGCCTGGAGTGTCCGGGGGAGAGAGCCCCAGCATTTT.

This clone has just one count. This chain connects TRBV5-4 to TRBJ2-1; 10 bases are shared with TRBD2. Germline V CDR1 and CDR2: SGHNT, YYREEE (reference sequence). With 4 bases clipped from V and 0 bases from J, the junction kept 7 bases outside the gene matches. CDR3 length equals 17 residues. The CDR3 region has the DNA TGTGCCAGCAGCAGGACTAGCGGCCCGAGCTCCTACAATGAGCAGTTCTTC. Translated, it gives CASSRTSGPSSYNEQFF.

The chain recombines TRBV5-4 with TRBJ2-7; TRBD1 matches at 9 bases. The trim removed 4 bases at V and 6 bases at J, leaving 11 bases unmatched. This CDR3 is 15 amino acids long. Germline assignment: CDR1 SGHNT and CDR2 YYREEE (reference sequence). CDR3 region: CASSPGTGLFSEQYF. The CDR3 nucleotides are TGTGCCAGCAGCCCCGGGACAGGGCTCTTTAGCGAGCAGTACTTC.

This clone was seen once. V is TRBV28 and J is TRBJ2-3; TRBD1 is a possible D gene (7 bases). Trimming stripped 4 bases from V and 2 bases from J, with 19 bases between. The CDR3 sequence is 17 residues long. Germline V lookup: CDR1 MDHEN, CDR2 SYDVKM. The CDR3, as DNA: TGTGCCAGCAGTTCACCTCGGGCAGGGGGGAACACAGATACGCAGTATTTT. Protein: CASSSPRAGGNTDTQYF.

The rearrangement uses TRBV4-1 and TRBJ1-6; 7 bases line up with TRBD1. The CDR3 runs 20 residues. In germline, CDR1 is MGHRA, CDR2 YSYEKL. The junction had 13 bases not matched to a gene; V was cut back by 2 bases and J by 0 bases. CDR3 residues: CASSQTHPDRASSYNSPLHF. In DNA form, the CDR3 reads TGCGCCAGCAGCCAAACCCATCCAGACAGGGCCAGCTCCTATAATTCACCCCTCCACTTT.

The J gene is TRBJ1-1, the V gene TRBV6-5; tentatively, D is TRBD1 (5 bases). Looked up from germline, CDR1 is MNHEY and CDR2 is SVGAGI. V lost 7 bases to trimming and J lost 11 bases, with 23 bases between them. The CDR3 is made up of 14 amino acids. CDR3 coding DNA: TGTGCCAGCATCTCCCAGGGTAATCGCTTGCTGGCTTTCTTT. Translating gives CASISQGNRLLAFF.

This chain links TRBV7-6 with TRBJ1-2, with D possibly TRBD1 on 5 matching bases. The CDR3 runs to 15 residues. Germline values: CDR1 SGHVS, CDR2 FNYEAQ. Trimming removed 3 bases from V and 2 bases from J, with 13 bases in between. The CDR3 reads CASSFLSRQNYGYTF. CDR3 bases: TGTGCCAGCAGCTTTTTATCTCGACAGAACTATGGCTACACCTTC.

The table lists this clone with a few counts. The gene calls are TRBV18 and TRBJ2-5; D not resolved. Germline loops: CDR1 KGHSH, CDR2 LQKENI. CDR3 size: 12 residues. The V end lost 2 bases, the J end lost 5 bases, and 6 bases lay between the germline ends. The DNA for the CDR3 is TGTGCCAGCTCACCAAAGAGGGAGACCCAGTACTTC. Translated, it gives CASSPKRETQYF.

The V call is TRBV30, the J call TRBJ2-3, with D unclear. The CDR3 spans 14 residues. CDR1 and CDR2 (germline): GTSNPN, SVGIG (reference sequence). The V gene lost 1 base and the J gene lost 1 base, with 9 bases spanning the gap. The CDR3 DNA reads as TGTGCCTGGAGTGAACGCGGAGGCACAGATACGCAGTATTTT. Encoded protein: CAWSERGGTDTQYF.

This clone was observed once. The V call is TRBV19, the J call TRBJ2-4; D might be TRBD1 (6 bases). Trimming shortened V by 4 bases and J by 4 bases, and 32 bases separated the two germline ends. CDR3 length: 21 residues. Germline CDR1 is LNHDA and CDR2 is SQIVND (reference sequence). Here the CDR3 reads CASSSKAIELNLGTLKNIQYF. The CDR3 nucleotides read TGTGCCAGTAGTAGTAAAGCCATAGAGCTAAACCTCGGGACACTAAAAAACATTCAGTACTTC.

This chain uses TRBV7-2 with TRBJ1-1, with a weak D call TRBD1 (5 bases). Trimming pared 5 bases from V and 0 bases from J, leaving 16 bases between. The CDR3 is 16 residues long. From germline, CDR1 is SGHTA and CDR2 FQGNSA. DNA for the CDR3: TGTGCCAGCAGCCCGGGGGGGAGGGGTATGAACACTGAAGCTTTCTTT. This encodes CASSPGGRGMNTEAFF.

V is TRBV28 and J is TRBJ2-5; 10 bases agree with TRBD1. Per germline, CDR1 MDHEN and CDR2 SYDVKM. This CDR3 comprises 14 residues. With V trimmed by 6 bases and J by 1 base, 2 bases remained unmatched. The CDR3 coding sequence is TGTGCCAGCAGCGGGACAGGGGTCCAAGAGACCCAGTACTTC. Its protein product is CASSGTGVQETQYF. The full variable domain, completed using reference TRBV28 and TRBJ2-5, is DVKVTQSSRYLVKRTGEKVFLECVQDMDHENMFWYRQDPGLGLRLIYFSYDVKMKEKGDIPEGYSVSREKKERFSLILESASTNQTSMYLCASSGTGVQETQYFGPGTRLLVL.

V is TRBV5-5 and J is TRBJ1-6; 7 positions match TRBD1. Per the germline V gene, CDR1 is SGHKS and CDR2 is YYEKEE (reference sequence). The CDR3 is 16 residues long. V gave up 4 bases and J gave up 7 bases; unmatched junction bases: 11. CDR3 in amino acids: CASSGTFGTANSPLHF. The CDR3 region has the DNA TGTGCCAGCAGCGGGACGTTCGGGACAGCAAATTCACCCCTCCACTTT.